This T cell receptor (beta chain) was obtained from a study of vaccination effects on CD4 cells after COVID-19. With the ViraFEST assay, the study expanded antigen-specific CD4+ T cells using viral peptide pools, then sequenced them. Cells that had been cultured for roughly eleven days were the source of isolated CD4+ T cells. No vaccinee had earlier SARS-CoV-2 infection, and nucleocapsid antibodies were negative. Supplemented with approximately 10 IU/ml IL-2 and about 10 ug/ml peptides, 2 million to 2.5 million PBMC per well were kept in culture. The V gene's germline CDR1 is KGHSH and CDR2 LQKENI. The CDR3 runs to 14 residues. Trimming shortened V by 4 bases and J by 3 bases, and 12 bases separated the two germline ends. This clone was observed a handful of times. What it binds is not known. Notes on the study in general: Few convalescent patients were studied, and early post-infection samples were lacking. Substantial clonal contraction characterized both infection- and vaccine-induced clones late after vaccination.

TCRdb's table, derived via immunoSEQ multiplex PCR, lists solely in-frame clones and lacks some. The table shows around 36,000 clones, with around 67% occurring only once. The sequence was obtained from a human donor who received a COVID-19 vaccine. The source was CD4+ T cells from PBMCs cultured with SARS-CoV-2 spike peptides, collected before COVID-19 vaccination. The chain combines TRBV18 with TRBJ1-1, with D possibly TRBD1 on 5 matching bases. CDR3 nucleotide sequence: TGTGCCAGCTCACGGGGGAATTTGGACACTGAAGCTTTCTTT. Protein: CASSRGNLDTEAFF.